The next 31 T cell receptor beta chains were all read from a single sample in a study of Ad26.COV2.S vaccination and SARS-CoV-2 variants. Treatment noted: about 20 received Ad26.COV2.S at low or high dose, single or two shots; several received placebo; per-sample allocation not given. Day 63 following the first vaccine or placebo injection was when the samples were taken. Some clones are missing from TCRdb's copy, which holds only in-frame ones; the method was immunoSEQ multiplex PCR. This table has 350,000 to 400,000 clones, around 89% appearing once. This specimen consisted of peripheral blood, obtained in a trial of Ad26.COV2.S vaccine versus placebo. The receptors were sampled from a person between 18 and 60 years old who received the Ad26.COV2.S COVID-19 vaccine or a placebo.

The CDR3, as DNA: TGTGCCAGCAGCCAACATGCGGGCGACACCGGGGAGCTGTTTTTT. It is translated as CASSQHAGDTGELFF. The V call is TRBV3-1 (or the pseudogene TRBV3-2), the J call TRBJ2-2, with D maybe TRBD2 (5 bases). The germline V gene encodes CDR1 LGHDT and CDR2 YNNKEL (reference sequence). The CDR3 consists of 15 residues. V lost 2 bases and J lost 3, with 10 bases in between.

This clone has more than one count but fewer than ten. The CDR3 here is CASSQSWGENQPQHF. Written as DNA, the CDR3 is TGCGCCAGCAGCCAATCGTGGGGGGAAAACCAGCCCCAGCATTTT. The chain recombines TRBV4-1 with TRBJ1-5; possibly TRBD1 for D (5 bases). Trimming shortened V by 2 bases and J by 7 bases, and 15 bases separated the two germline ends. This CDR3 region has 15 residues. The germline gives CDR1 MGHRA, CDR2 YSYEKL.

The chain joins TRBV10-3 to TRBJ1-5; D remains ambiguous. Germline V gene lookup returns CDR1 ENHRY and CDR2 SYGVKD. V lost 3 bases to trimming and J lost 3 bases, with 6 bases between them. The CDR3 loop spans 13 amino acids. CDR3 coding DNA: TGTGCCATCAGTGAACAGCTCAATCAGCCCCAGCATTTT. Protein sequence: CAISEQLNQPQHF.

The chain employs TRBV30 and TRBJ1-4, with D unclear. Deletions cut 0 bases from V and 6 bases from J, with 5 bases between. There are 12 residues in the CDR3. CDR1 and CDR2 from the germline V gene are GTSNPN and SVGIG (reference sequence). The CDR3 reads CAWSVIDEKLFF. CDR3 DNA: TGTGCCTGGAGTGTGATAGATGAAAAACTGTTTTTT.

The J gene is TRBJ1-2, the V gene TRBV28; D gene ambiguous. The CDR3 totals 16 residues. Germline V gene data show CDR1 as MDHEN and CDR2 as SYDVKM. With 6 bases removed from V and 3 bases from J, the gap between germline ends came to 20 bases. The DNA for the CDR3 is TGTGCCAGCAGCCCCCCGGGTTCAGGAAATTACTATGGCTACACCTTC. It yields the protein CASSPPGSGNYYGYTF.

The chain is built from TRBV2 and TRBJ2-7; perhaps TRBD2 as D (5 bases). Germline lookup yields CDR1 SNHLY and CDR2 FYNNEI. Trimming cost V 5 bases and J 4 bases, with 12 bases left between them. This CDR3 is 13 amino acids long. The CDR3 DNA sequence: TGTGCCAGCAGTCAGCTGCGGGTTTACGAGCAGTACTTC. Residues: CASSQLRVYEQYF.

This chain uses TRBV7-9 with TRBJ2-7; TRBD1 aligns across 8 bases. V was clipped by 5 bases and J by 6 bases; unmatched bases: 15. Germline V CDR1 and CDR2: SEHNR, FQNEAQ (reference sequence). There are 16 residues in the CDR3. The CDR3 spells CASSPPPGTGSGEQYF. CDR3 in DNA: TGTGCCAGCAGCCCACCCCCCGGGACAGGCTCCGGCGAGCAGTACTTC.

The V and J genes are TRBV5-4 and TRBJ2-1; TRBD2 matches 9 bases. Looked up from germline, CDR1 is SGHNT and CDR2 is YYREEE (reference sequence). The CDR3 length is 16 residues. The trim removed 4 bases at V and 5 bases at J, leaving 10 bases unmatched. CDR3 DNA: TGTGCCAGCAGCCCTACGGGACTAGCCGACCACAATGAGCAGTTCTTC. Encoded protein: CASSPTGLADHNEQFF.

Only one count was recorded for this clone. V gene TRBV7-2 combines with J gene TRBJ2-3; D ambiguous. The length of the CDR3 is 15 residues. CDR1 and CDR2 from the germline V gene are SGHTA and FQGNSA. Trimming left V 1 base short and J 4 bases short, with 12 bases between. CDR3 sequence reads: CASSLGMGRPDTQYF. CDR3 in DNA: TGTGCCAGCAGCTTAGGTATGGGCAGGCCAGATACGCAGTATTTT.

This rearrangement joins TRBV7-9 to TRBJ1-5; tentative D call: TRBD1 (5 bases). This CDR3 has 16 residues. The germline V gene encodes CDR1 SEHNR and CDR2 FQNEAQ (reference sequence). V was clipped by 2 bases and J by 2 bases, with 13 bases between them. The CDR3 sequence: CASSLNSGGGNQPQHF. CDR3 DNA sequence: TGTGCCAGCAGCTTAAATTCCGGGGGGGGCAATCAGCCCCAGCATTTT.

The chain recombines TRBV28 with TRBJ2-7, with TRBD2 identical over 14 bases. Trimming at V came to 10 bases and at J to 6 bases, leaving 8 bases not matched to a gene. Germline V gives CDR1 MDHEN, CDR2 SYDVKM. The CDR3 is made up of 14 amino acids. The chain's CDR3 is CATRPGLAGVEQYF. In DNA form, the CDR3 reads TGTGCCACCAGGCCGGGACTAGCGGGAGTCGAGCAGTACTTC.

The chain carries TRBV5-1 and TRBJ2-1; 13 bases fit TRBD2. Germline CDR1 reads SGHRS; CDR2 reads YFSETQ. V shed 0 bases, J shed 6 bases, and the junction held 6 bases outside the gene matches. The CDR3 totals 17 residues. CDR3 sequence reads: CASSLAFRTSGSNEQFF. Here the CDR3 DNA reads TGCGCCAGCAGCTTGGCCTTCAGGACTAGCGGGAGCAATGAGCAGTTCTTC.

The chain recombines TRBV2 with TRBJ2-1; TRBD2 might be the D (5 bases). The CDR3 is 15 amino acids. The germline V gene has CDR1 SNHLY and CDR2 FYNNEI. With 4 bases removed from V and 4 bases from J, the gap between germline ends came to 14 bases. CDR3 nucleotide sequence: TGTGCCAGCAGTGGCAACGGGAAGACGTACAATGAGCAGTTCTTC. Its protein is CASSGNGKTYNEQFF. Complete variable domain (other parts from reference TRBV2 and TRBJ2-1): EPEVTQTPSHQVTQMGQEVILRCVPISNHLYFYWYRQILGQKVEFLVSFYNNEISEKSEIFDDQFSVERPDGSNFTLKIRSTKLEDSAMYFCASSGNGKTYNEQFFGPGTRLTVL.

The chain carries TRBV19 and TRBJ2-5, with 11 bases matching TRBD2. The length of the CDR3 is 15 residues. In germline, CDR1 is LNHDA, CDR2 SQIVND (reference sequence). J lost 4 bases, V lost 3 bases, and 4 bases had no gene match. CDR3 in amino acids: CASSILSGRGETQYF. CDR3 nucleotides: TGTGCCAGTAGTATCCTTAGCGGGAGGGGAGAGACCCAGTACTTC.

The gene calls are TRBV6-5 and TRBJ1-1; unclear D gene. V shed 3 bases and J shed 7 bases, with 9 bases lying between them. Germline V CDR1 and CDR2: MNHEY, SVGAGI. The CDR3 loop spans 12 amino acids. CDR3 region: CASSYRGHEAFF. The CDR3 coding sequence is TGTGCCAGCAGTTATAGAGGGCATGAAGCTTTCTTT.

V usage is TRBV28 and J usage is TRBJ2-5, with D perhaps assigned TRBD1 or TRBD2 (5 bases each). The germline V and J ends were trimmed by 7 bases and 9 bases, with 18 bases remaining between them. Germline-derived CDR1 and CDR2 are MDHEN and SYDVKM. CDR3 length: 13 residues. CDR3 DNA: TGTGCCAGCACCCCCGGGACCCCTCAGGCCCAGTACTTC. Protein product: CASTPGTPQAQYF. Full variable domain (outside the CDR3, taken from reference TRBV28 and TRBJ2-5): DVKVTQSSRYLVKRTGEKVFLECVQDMDHENMFWYRQDPGLGLRLIYFSYDVKMKEKGDIPEGYSVSREKKERFSLILESASTNQTSMYLCASTPGTPQAQYFGPGTRLLVL.

This clone was detected only a few times. The chain uses TRBV5-6 and TRBJ1-1; D is unclear. Germline CDR1 reads SGHDT; CDR2 reads YYEEEE. CDR3 length equals 13 residues. The germline V and J ends were trimmed by 2 bases and 1 base, with 6 bases remaining between them. In nucleotides, the CDR3 is TGTGCCAGCAGCTTAGGACCGAACACTGAAGCTTTCTTT. It codes for CASSLGPNTEAFF.

CDR3 region: CASSVLGTDNEQFF. CDR3 nucleotide sequence: TGTGCCAGCAGCGTACTGGGGACCGACAATGAGCAGTTCTTC. The rearrangement links TRBV9 to TRBJ2-1; D may correspond to TRBD1 or TRBD2 (5 bases each). In germline, CDR1 is SGDLS, CDR2 YYNGEE. Trimming removed 1 base at V and 5 bases at J, with 10 bases between. There are 14 residues in the CDR3.

This rearrangement joins TRBV3-1 (or the pseudogene TRBV3-2) to TRBJ2-1; 10 nucleotides agree with TRBD2. V dropped 4 bases and J dropped 10; count of bases not matched to a gene: 4. Per the germline V gene, CDR1 is LGHDT and CDR2 is YNNKEL (reference sequence). The CDR3 loop spans 13 amino acids. The CDR3 sequence: CASSPELAGEQFF. The CDR3 DNA sequence: TGTGCCAGCAGCCCCGAACTAGCGGGGGAGCAGTTCTTC.

This chain connects TRBV11-2 to TRBJ1-2, with D hard to call. CDR1 is SGHAT, CDR2 FQNNGV, per germline. This CDR3 is built from 14 residues. Between the trimmed V and J ends, which lost 5 bases and 4 bases, there was a span of 14 bases. CDR3 protein: CASSHSGEIYGYTF. The CDR3 region has the DNA TGTGCCAGCAGCCACAGTGGGGAGATCTATGGCTACACCTTC.

The DNA of the CDR3 is TGTGCCAGCAGTTCAACAGGGTGGAGTTACGAGCAGTACTTC. Translated: CASSSTGWSYEQYF. The rearrangement joins TRBV6-2 or TRBV6-3 to TRBJ2-7, with D perhaps matching TRBD1 (6 bases). The length of the CDR3 is 14 residues. Germline V gene lookup returns CDR1 MNHEY and CDR2 SVGEGT. V lost 4 bases and J 4 bases, leaving 14 bases between the germline ends.

This clone was seen a single time. The chain recombines TRBV28 with TRBJ1-2; D is uncertain. Trimming left V 3 bases short and J 4 bases short, with 9 bases between. Germline CDR1 and CDR2: MDHEN and SYDVKM. The CDR3 length is 13 residues. CDR3 in amino acids: CASSFDGAYGYTF. For the CDR3, the DNA is TGTGCCAGCAGTTTTGACGGAGCCTATGGCTACACCTTC.

The chain links TRBV27 to TRBJ2-7, with a weak D call TRBD1 (5 bases). This CDR3 is built from 14 residues. V was shortened by 6 bases and J by 2 bases, with 14 bases between the two germline ends. Germline CDR1 and CDR2: MNHEY and SMNVEV (reference sequence). Written as DNA, the CDR3 is TGTGCCAGCAGCACCGCTGGACATCCCTACGAGCAGTACTTC. Translating it yields CASSTAGHPYEQYF.

The V and J genes are TRBV5-4 and TRBJ2-7, with TRBD2 identical over 12 bases. J gave up 6 bases and V 3 bases, and 16 bases lay outside the gene matches. This CDR3 has 18 residues. Germline V gene lookup returns CDR1 SGHNT and CDR2 YYREEE (reference sequence). CDR3 coding DNA: TGTGCCAGCAGCTCGGGACTAGCGGGCATTGGGGGGAGGGGCGAGCAGTACTTC. Translating gives CASSSGLAGIGGRGEQYF.

The chain is built from TRBV7-2 and TRBJ2-2; D unresolved. This CDR3 has 14 amino acids. The germline V gene encodes CDR1 SGHTA and CDR2 FQGNSA. Trimming removed 5 bases at V and 8 bases at J, with 15 bases between. The CDR3 nucleotides read TGTGCCAGCAGCCTCTCTAGGTTAGGTGGGGAGCTGTTTTTT. Translation: CASSLSRLGGELFF.

The V and J genes are TRBV14 and TRBJ1-1; 7 nucleotides match TRBD1. The CDR3 covers 15 residues. J was trimmed by 4 bases and V by 4 bases; bases with no gene match: 9. Germline V CDR1 and CDR2: SGHDN, FVKESK. CDR3 region: CASSLRQGLSTEAFF. CDR3 in DNA: TGTGCCAGCAGCCTAAGACAGGGATTGAGCACTGAAGCTTTCTTT.

This chain links TRBV6-2 or TRBV6-3 with TRBJ2-1; D call uncertain. This CDR3 is 13 amino acids long. Between the trimmed V and J ends, which lost 5 bases and 4 bases, there was a span of 9 bases. CDR1 and CDR2 (germline): MNHEY, SVGEGT. The DNA of the CDR3 is TGTGCCAGCAGTGTCCGGGCATACAATGAGCAGTTCTTC. This sequence encodes CASSVRAYNEQFF.

This clone appeared once. CDR3 bases: TGTGCCAGCAGCCTAATAGGTCAGGGAATTGGGGAGACCCAGTACTTC. This encodes CASSLIGQGIGETQYF. The chain uses TRBV3-1 (or the pseudogene TRBV3-2) and TRBJ2-5; maybe TRBD1 (5 bases). The germline V and J ends were trimmed by 4 bases and 5 bases, with 20 bases remaining between them. This CDR3 spans 16 amino acids. The V gene's germline CDR1 is LGHDT and CDR2 YNNKEL (reference sequence).

V gene TRBV11-2 combines with J gene TRBJ1-6; D is uncertain. This CDR3 spans 16 amino acids. Between the trimmed V and J ends, which lost 3 bases and 9 bases, there was a span of 18 bases. The germline CDR1 and CDR2 sequences are SGHAT and FQNNGV. The CDR3 region is CASSFAGGLALSPLHF. The CDR3, as DNA: TGTGCCAGCAGCTTCGCGGGCGGCCTGGCCCTTTCACCCCTCCACTTT.

This chain uses TRBV7-2 with TRBJ1-4; 8 bases fit TRBD1. Germline assignment: CDR1 SGHTA and CDR2 FQGNSA. CDR3 length: 15 residues. Losses at the gene ends were 5 bases for V and 0 bases for J; bases not matched to a gene: 2. DNA for the CDR3: TGTGCCAGCAGCCTGGACAGGGCAACTAATGAAAAACTGTTTTTT. Residues: CASSLDRATNEKLFF.

This clone has only a few counts. V gene TRBV6-6 combines with J gene TRBJ2-7; the match to TRBD2 covers 8 bases. CDR1 and CDR2 from the germline V gene are MNHNY and SVGAGI (reference sequence). This CDR3 is 15 amino acids long. V dropped 2 bases and J dropped 2; count of bases not matched to a gene: 5. The CDR3 spells CASSYVLAETYEQYF. The CDR3 coding sequence is TGTGCCAGCAGTTACGTACTAGCGGAGACCTACGAGCAGTACTTC.